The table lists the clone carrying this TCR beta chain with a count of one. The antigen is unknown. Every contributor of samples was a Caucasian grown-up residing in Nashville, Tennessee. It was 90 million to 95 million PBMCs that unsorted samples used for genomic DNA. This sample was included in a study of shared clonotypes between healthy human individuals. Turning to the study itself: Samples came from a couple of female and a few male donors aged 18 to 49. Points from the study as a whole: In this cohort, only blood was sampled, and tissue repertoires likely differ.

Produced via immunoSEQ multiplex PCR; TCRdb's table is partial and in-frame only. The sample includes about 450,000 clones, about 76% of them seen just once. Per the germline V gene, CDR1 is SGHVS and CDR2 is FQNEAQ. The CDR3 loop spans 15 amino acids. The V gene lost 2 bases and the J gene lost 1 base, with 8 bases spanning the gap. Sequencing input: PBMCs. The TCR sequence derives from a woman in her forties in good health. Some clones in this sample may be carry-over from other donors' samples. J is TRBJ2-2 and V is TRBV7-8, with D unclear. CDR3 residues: CASSLSLQNTGELFF. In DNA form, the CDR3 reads TGTGCCAGCAGCTTATCCCTACAGAACACCGGGGAGCTGTTTTTT.